The table lists the clone carrying this TCR beta chain with a few counts. The record originates from a study of neurological immune-mediated disorders. The cDNA came from 5'RACE, which used 10-nucleotide random UMIs. TCRdb re-called the 5' RACE reads through MiXCR, storing one row per CDR3 protein. The data hold tens of thousands of distinct CDR3 sequences, with 9% to 12% observed a single time. From germline, CDR1 is SGHVS and CDR2 FNYEAQ. V was cut by 7 bases and J by 0 bases, with 13 bases left in between. CDR3 length equals 15 residues. The V gene is TRBV7-6, the J gene TRBJ2-1, with D possibly called TRBD1 or TRBD2 (6 bases each). Material: PBMCs. The sequence came from a man between 40 and 49 years old in good health. CDR3 sequence (DNA): TGTGCCAGCAATAAGGGGGGCAGCTCCTACAATGAGCAGTTCTTC. Encoded protein: CASNKGGSSYNEQFF.